A single sample gave rise to the 24 T cell receptor beta chains below, sequenced in a study of T-cell reconstitution after alpha-beta-depleted transplantation in children. Preparation of the TCRbeta library was carried out with unique molecular identifiers. TCRdb redid the calling of the PCR reads with MiXCR, one entry per CDR3 protein. The profile shows 600,000 to 800,000 distinct CDR3 sequences, about an eighth of them singletons. The specimen was PBMCs, collected before TCRalphabeta/CD19-depleted stem cell transplant. These TCRs come from a girl aged 2 to 9 with congenital amegakaryocytic thrombocytopenia, due to receive a stem cell transplant.

This clonotype has a count of ten or more. The V and J genes are TRBV9 and TRBJ2-7; TRBD2 agrees at 8 bases. CDR1 SGDLS and CDR2 YYNGEE come from the germline V gene. This CDR3 region has 14 residues. Trimming removed 1 base from V and 3 bases from J; junction bases left unmatched: 3. CDR3 loop: CASSVREGLYEQYF. As DNA, the CDR3 is TGTGCCAGCAGCGTACGGGAGGGGCTCTACGAGCAGTACTTC. Variable domain in full (rest from reference TRBV9 and TRBJ2-7): DSGVTQTPKHLITATGQRVTLRCSPRSGDLSVYWYQQSLDQGLQFLIQYYNGEERAKGNILERFSAQQFPDLHSELNLSSLELGDSALYFCASSVREGLYEQYFGPGTRLTVT.

This clonotype was counted many times. A junction boundary mismatches the germline segment, possibly from a read error. The chain recombines TRBV7-9 with TRBJ1-1; D unclear. Per the germline V gene, CDR1 is SEHNR and CDR2 is FQNEAQ (reference sequence). There are 13 residues in the CDR3. The CDR3 sequence: CASSLVRNTEAFF. CDR3 DNA sequence: TGCGCCAGCAGCTTGGTCCGGAACACTGAAGCTTTCTTT.

The J gene is TRBJ2-1, the V gene TRBV5-1; D may be TRBD1 or TRBD2 (5 bases each). This CDR3 contains 15 residues. Germline V gives CDR1 SGHRS, CDR2 YFSETQ. Trimming removed 2 bases from V and 5 bases from J, with 14 bases in between. CDR3 sequence: CASSFRDQRDNEQFF. In DNA form, the CDR3 reads TGCGCCAGCAGCTTCAGGGACCAACGAGACAATGAGCAGTTCTTC.

This clonotype appeared many times. This chain links TRBV20-1 with TRBJ2-5; 10 positions match TRBD2. Germline V CDR1 and CDR2: DFQATT, SNEGSKA (reference sequence). This CDR3 comprises 14 residues. V was pared by 5 bases and J by 5 bases, with 8 bases of the junction left unmatched. CDR3 DNA sequence: TGCAGTGCTTCCAGCGGGAGGGCCTTTGAGACCCAGTACTTC. Protein product: CSASSGRAFETQYF.

This clonotype was seen many times. The chain employs TRBV5-1 and TRBJ2-1; TRBD1 might be the D (5 bases). The CDR3 has 15 residues. V shed 4 bases and J shed 9 bases, with 20 bases lying between them. Germline CDR1 and CDR2: SGHRS and YFSETQ. For the CDR3, the DNA is TGCGCCAGCAGCGGAGACAGCCCCCCTAAGGGTGAGCAGTTCTTC. Translated, it gives CASSGDSPPKGEQFF.

This clonotype has just a few counts. This chain connects TRBV7-3 to TRBJ2-1; 10 nucleotides line up with TRBD1. This CDR3 contains 16 residues. Germline V CDR1 and CDR2: SGHTA, FQGTGA. J lost 12 bases, V lost 5 bases, and 16 bases had no gene match. This CDR3 is CASSPGTGATLGRQFF. CDR3 DNA sequence: TGTGCCAGCAGCCCGGGGACAGGGGCGACCCTTGGTAGGCAGTTCTTC. Full variable domain (rest looked up from reference TRBV7-3 and TRBJ2-1): GAGVSQTPSNKVTEKGKYVELRCDPISGHTALYWYRQSLGQGPEFLIYFQGTGAADDSGLPNDRFFAVRPEGSVSTLKIQRTERGDSAVYLCASSPGTGATLGRQFFGPGTRLTVL.

This clonotype was seen a handful of times. The chain is built from TRBV29-1 and TRBJ2-5, with 9 bases aligning to TRBD1. V lost 4 bases and J lost 5; bases outside the gene matches: 8. Germline CDR1 reads SQVTM; CDR2 reads ANQGSEA. CDR3 size: 14 residues. The DNA for the CDR3 is TGCAGCGTTGGGAACAGGGGGCGCCATGAGACCCAGTACTTC. Translated: CSVGNRGRHETQYF.

As to this clonotype: This sequence may be a read error, since a much larger clone differs from it by one base. V and J are TRBV7-2 and TRBJ2-7; maybe TRBD1 (6 bases). The germline V gene has CDR1 SGHTA and CDR2 FQGNSA. The CDR3 is made up of 15 amino acids. CDR3 region: CAGSLQGQASYEQYF. In DNA form, the CDR3 reads TGTGCCGGCAGCTTACAGGGCCAGGCCTCCTACGAGCAGTACTTC. Supplemented by reference TRBV7-2 and TRBJ2-7, the full variable domain reads GAGVSQSPSNKVTEKGKDVELRCDPISGHTALYWYRQSLGQGLEFLIYFQGNSAPDKSGLPSDRFSAERTGGSVSTLTIQRTQQEDSAVYLCAGSLQGQASYEQYFGPGTRLTVT.

This clonotype was recorded a few times. The rearrangement links TRBV2 to TRBJ1-2; D gene unclear. Looked up from germline, CDR1 is SNHLY and CDR2 is FYNNEI. V lost 4 bases and J 7 bases, leaving 10 bases between the germline ends. The CDR3 length is 12 residues. CDR3 DNA: TGTGCCAGCAGTGTCATCATAGGTGGCTACACCTTC. The encoded protein is CASSVIIGGYTF.

V is TRBV20-1 and J is TRBJ1-2; D is undetermined. CDR3 length equals 15 residues. V was trimmed by 5 bases and J by 0 bases, leaving 16 bases between them. Germline V lookup: CDR1 DFQATT, CDR2 SNEGSKA (reference sequence). CDR3 sequence reads: CSASPPHRSNYGYTF. The CDR3 DNA follows: TGCAGTGCTTCCCCACCACATCGTTCTAACTATGGCTACACCTTC.

This sequence joins TRBV12-3 or TRBV12-4 and TRBJ2-1; maybe TRBD2 (6 bases). With 4 bases removed from V and 6 bases from J, the gap between germline ends came to 10 bases. The length of the CDR3 is 13 residues. In DNA, the CDR3 is TGTGCCAGCAGTTCCCGGCGGGGCAATGAGCAGTTCTTC. Its protein is CASSSRRGNEQFF.

The rearrangement joins TRBV5-1 to TRBJ1-5; 8 positions agree with TRBD1. The V gene end was trimmed by 0 bases and the J gene end by 5 bases; junction bases not matched to a gene: 4. Germline V gene data show CDR1 as SGHRS and CDR2 as YFSETQ. The CDR3 consists of 15 residues. The CDR3 reads CASSLEGQGYQPQHF. CDR3 nucleotides: TGCGCCAGCAGCTTGGAAGGACAGGGATATCAGCCCCAGCATTTT. The whole variable domain, filled in from reference TRBV5-1 and TRBJ1-5, reads KAGVTQTPRYLIKTRGQQVTLSCSPISGHRSVSWYQQTPGQGLQFLFEYFSETQRNKGNFPGRFSGRQFSNSRSEMNVSTLELGDSALYLCASSLEGQGYQPQHFGDGTRLSIL.

This chain links TRBV5-1 with TRBJ1-2, with 7 bases that match TRBD1. Germline V lookup: CDR1 SGHRS, CDR2 YFSETQ. This CDR3 contains 15 residues. The trim removed 0 bases at V and 7 bases at J, leaving 9 bases unmatched. This CDR3 is CASSLADRDGRGYTF. The CDR3, as DNA: TGCGCCAGCAGCTTGGCCGACAGGGATGGCCGTGGCTACACCTTC.

There are a few counts of this clonotype. The rearrangement uses TRBV20-1 and TRBJ2-4; tentatively, D is TRBD1 or TRBD2 (6 bases each). Germline V CDR1 and CDR2: DFQATT, SNEGSKA (reference sequence). V was pared by 6 bases and J by 0 bases, with 12 bases between. The length of the CDR3 is 14 residues. This CDR3 is CSAGGLLAKNIQYF. DNA for the CDR3: TGCAGTGCCGGGGGCTTACTAGCCAAAAACATTCAGTACTTC.

This clonotype showed up many times. The V call is TRBV20-1, the J call TRBJ2-1; TRBD2 aligns across 7 bases. Germline CDR1 is DFQATT and CDR2 is SNEGSKA (reference sequence). V lost 3 bases, J lost 8 bases, and 7 bases stayed unmatched. The CDR3 is 13 residues long. The CDR3 nucleotides read TGCAGTGCTAGTTCCGGGACTACGTATGAGCAGTTCTTC. It codes for CSASSGTTYEQFF.

The V gene is TRBV27, the J gene TRBJ2-1; D ambiguous. The CDR3 is made up of 16 amino acids. CDR1 is MNHEY, CDR2 SMNVEV, per germline (reference sequence). V lost 2 bases, J lost 0 bases, and 11 bases lay in between. Here the CDR3 DNA reads TGTGCCAGCAGTTTACCTGGGTTCAGCTCCTACAATGAGCAGTTCTTC. This translates into CASSLPGFSSYNEQFF.

This clonotype was detected ten times or more. This sequence joins TRBV12-3 or TRBV12-4 and TRBJ2-3; TRBD2 agrees at 8 bases. The CDR3 has 17 amino acids. Trimming cost V 7 bases and J 2 bases; bases outside gene matches: 14. CDR3 DNA: TGTGCCAGCACCTCTCCACTAGCGGTTAGGTCCACAGATACGCAGTATTTT. Encoded protein: CASTSPLAVRSTDTQYF.

This clonotype was seen only a few times. The chain carries TRBV21-1 and TRBJ2-2; TRBD1 is the table's D call and was not checked against the DNA. TRBV21-1 is given as a pseudogene. CDR3 length equals 17 residues. CDR3 sequence reads: CASSTGRGRSYSGELFF. CDR3 coding DNA: TGTGCCAGCAGCACCGGGCGGGGTCGGTCCTACTCTGGGGAGCTGTTTTTT.

This clonotype was counted ten times or more. This chain joins TRBV20-1 and TRBJ1-2, with D possibly being TRBD1 (5 bases). Trimming took 0 bases from V and 4 from J, leaving 12 bases between them. Germline values: CDR1 DFQATT, CDR2 SNEGSKA (reference sequence). This CDR3 has 14 residues. The CDR3 loop reads CSARDVGGLYGYTF. The CDR3 bases are TGCAGTGCTAGAGATGTGGGGGGACTCTATGGCTACACCTTC.

This clonotype was seen more than once but under ten times. The CDR3 DNA reads as TGCAGTGCTAGAGTACAGAGGACACCGGAAGCTTTCTTT. Translating it yields CSARVQRTPEAFF. V and J are TRBV20-1 and TRBJ1-1; possible D gene TRBD1, 5 bases. Germline lookup yields CDR1 DFQATT and CDR2 SNEGSKA (reference sequence). Trimming removed 1 base at V and 8 bases at J, with 14 bases between. This CDR3 has 13 residues.

This chain links TRBV7-6 with TRBJ2-1; D possibly corresponds to TRBD1 (5 bases). The CDR3 has 16 residues. Germline lookup yields CDR1 SGHVS and CDR2 FNYEAQ. Trimming left V 4 bases short and J 7 bases short, with 20 bases between. DNA for the CDR3: TGTGCCAGCAGCTCCCTTTCCCAGGGATTTAGGAATGAGCAGTTCTTC. Translated, it gives CASSSLSQGFRNEQFF.

This sequence joins TRBV28 and TRBJ1-6, with 7 positions matching TRBD1. Germline V gene sequence: CDR1 MDHEN, CDR2 SYDVKM. The CDR3 has 14 amino acids. Germline trimming cut 7 bases from V and 7 bases from J; bases unmatched to any gene: 7. In DNA form, the CDR3 reads TGTGCCAGCAACAAGGGACAGTTGAATTCACCCCTCCACTTT. Its protein product is CASNKGQLNSPLHF.

The table lists this clonotype with many counts. V gene TRBV20-1 combines with J gene TRBJ2-7, with 7 bases identical to TRBD2. The CDR3 is 12 amino acids. Germline loops: CDR1 DFQATT, CDR2 SNEGSKA (reference sequence). CDR3 DNA: TGCAGCGGCGGGACTACCTCCTACGAGCAGTACTTC. Translating it yields CSGGTTSYEQYF.

This clonotype was seen a few times. This CDR3 reads CSAGTSGSTYEQYF. In nucleotides, the CDR3 is TGCAGTGCGGGGACTAGCGGGAGTACCTACGAGCAGTACTTC. The chain combines TRBV20-1 with TRBJ2-7, with 14 bases identical to TRBD2. The V gene end was trimmed by 6 bases and the J gene end by 2 bases; junction bases not matched to a gene: 3. Germline V lookup: CDR1 DFQATT, CDR2 SNEGSKA (reference sequence). The CDR3 extends over 14 amino acids.